This TCR beta chain was found in a study of T-cell memory formation after mild COVID-19. Study background: The study found TCR clusters largely donor specific.

Overall study results and limits: The finding that pre-infection memory included some responding clones suggested that cross-reactive memory joined.

TCRdb used MiXCR to reprocess the 5' RACE reads, holding one entry per CDR3 protein. The data show more than 300,000 distinct CDR3 sequences, 20% to 25% seen once. With respect to this clonotype: Its specificity is not known.

Sequencing input: PBMCs or a T cell subset sorted from them (not recorded which). The clonotype comes from a man aged 18 to 30 who had mild COVID-19 (a few samples of this study predate the infection). Cell type and time point are not known.

CDR3 loop: CASSLVGQGYPWKGTDTQYF. In nucleotides, the CDR3 is TGTGCCAGCAGTTTGGTGGGGCAGGGGTATCCGTGGAAAGGCACAGATACGCAGTATTTT. V gene TRBV12-3 or TRBV12-4 combines with J gene TRBJ2-3; the D gene is possibly TRBD1 (6 bases). Trimming took 3 bases from V and 1 from J, leaving 26 bases between them. This CDR3 comprises 20 residues.